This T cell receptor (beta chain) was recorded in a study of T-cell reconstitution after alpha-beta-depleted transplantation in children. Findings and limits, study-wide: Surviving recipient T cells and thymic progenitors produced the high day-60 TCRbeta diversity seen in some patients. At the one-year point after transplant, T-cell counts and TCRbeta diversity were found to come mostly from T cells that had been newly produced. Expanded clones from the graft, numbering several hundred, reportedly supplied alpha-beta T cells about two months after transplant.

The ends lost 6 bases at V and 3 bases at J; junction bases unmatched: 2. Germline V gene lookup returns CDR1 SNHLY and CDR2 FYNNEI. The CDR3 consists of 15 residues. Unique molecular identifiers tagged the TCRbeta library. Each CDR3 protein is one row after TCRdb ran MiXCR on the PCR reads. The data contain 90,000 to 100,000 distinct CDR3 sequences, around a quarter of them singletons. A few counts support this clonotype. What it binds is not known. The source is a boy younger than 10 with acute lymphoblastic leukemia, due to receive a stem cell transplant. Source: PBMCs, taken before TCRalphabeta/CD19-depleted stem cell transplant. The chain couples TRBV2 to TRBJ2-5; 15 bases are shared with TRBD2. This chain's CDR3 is CASRGLAGGKETQYF. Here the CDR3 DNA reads TGTGCCAGCAGAGGACTAGCGGGAGGGAAAGAGACCCAGTACTTC.